This TCR beta chain was captured in a study of CD8 T cells in Susac syndrome. V shed 4 bases, J shed 1 base, and the junction held 8 bases outside the gene matches. Germline V gene sequence: CDR1 MGHRA, CDR2 YSYEKL. The CDR3 runs 17 residues. General study findings and limits: The TCR sequencing and HLA analysis in the study involved a relatively small number of individuals, as the study acknowledged.

Of note for this clonotype: The antigen remains unidentified.

A quantity of roughly 0.5 to 1 ug RNA underwent reverse transcription using random hexamers. TCR beta CDR3 was amplified by immunoSEQ multiplex PCR. This amplification extended across 54 Vbeta and 13 Jbeta segments. From the immunoSEQ multiplex PCR reads, TCRdb called clonotypes with MiXCR, one entry per CDR3 protein. Among around 190,000 distinct CDR3 sequences listed, approximately 93% were seen once. The sequenced target, TCR beta, came from blood CD8+ and CD4+ T cells. Sequenced sample: CD4+ T cells from PBMCs. The V call is TRBV4-1, the J call TRBJ2-1; TRBD2 aligns across 9 bases. The sequence derives from a human donor in good health. The CDR3 sequence: CASSRGVLAGSYNEQFF. In DNA form, the CDR3 reads TGCGCCAGCAGCCGCGGGGTCCTAGCGGGGTCCTACAATGAGCAGTTCTTC.